Included here is one T cell receptor beta chain sequence, with context. Libraries were prepared by immunoSEQ multiplex PCR; TCRdb keeps only in-frame clonotypes and omits some of them. Of about 260,000 clones listed, 87% are singletons. Germline-derived CDR1 and CDR2 are SGDLS and YYNGEE. V was shortened by 3 bases and J by 2 bases, with 13 bases between the two germline ends. The CDR3 loop spans 15 amino acids. These data come from a study of blood T cell repertoires in COVID-19. The TCR comes from a woman in her forties or fifties who had recovered from COVID-19. This chain joins TRBV9 and TRBJ2-3; maybe TRBD1 (6 bases). Sequencing was carried out using peripheral blood. CDR3 bases: TGTGCCAGCAGCGAAGGGGGAGCGTTCACAGATACGCAGTATTTT. As protein: CASSEGGAFTDTQYF.